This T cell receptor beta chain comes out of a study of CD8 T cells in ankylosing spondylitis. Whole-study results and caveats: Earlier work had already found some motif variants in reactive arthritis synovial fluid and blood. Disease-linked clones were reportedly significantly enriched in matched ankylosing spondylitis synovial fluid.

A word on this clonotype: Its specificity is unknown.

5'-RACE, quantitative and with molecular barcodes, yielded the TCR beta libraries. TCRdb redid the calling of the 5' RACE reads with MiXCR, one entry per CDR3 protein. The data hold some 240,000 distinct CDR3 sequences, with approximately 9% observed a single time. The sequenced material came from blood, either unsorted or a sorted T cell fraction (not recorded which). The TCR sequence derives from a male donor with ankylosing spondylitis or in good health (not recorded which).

The CDR3 DNA follows: TGTGCCAGCAGCAAAGAAGGGGGGTCCAATTCACCCCTCCACTTT. This translates into CASSKEGGSNSPLHF. This sequence joins TRBV7-3 and TRBJ1-6, with D possibly being TRBD1 (6 bases). Germline CDR1 reads SGHTA; CDR2 reads FQGTGA. The CDR3 is 15 amino acids. Between the trimmed V and J ends, which lost 5 bases and 7 bases, there was a span of 15 bases.